The T cell receptor (beta chain) under discussion was sequenced for a study of blood T cell repertoires in COVID-19. Study information: The United States, Italy and Spain supplied acute and convalescent COVID-19 samples.

Trimming pared 3 bases from V and 1 base from J, leaving 15 bases between. This CDR3 comprises 16 residues. Germline V gene data show CDR1 as MNHEY and CDR2 as SMNVEV (reference sequence). Per the original data handling: By means of reference gene primer amplification, nucleated cell counts were estimated. Sequencing was performed with immunoSEQ multiplex PCR; in TCRdb, only in-frame clones are kept and a portion is missing. The DNA was the basis for D and trimming; V, J and clone size are from that table. The data show a few hundred thousand clones, about 89% seen once. Sequencing input: peripheral blood. The rearrangement links TRBV27 to TRBJ1-1, with D perhaps TRBD1 (5 bases). This receptor was taken from a woman aged 45-60 years with acute or convalescent COVID-19. The CDR3 region is CASSLGEGVRNTEAFF. DNA for the CDR3: TGTGCCAGCAGTTTGGGGGAGGGTGTAAGGAACACTGAAGCTTTCTTT.